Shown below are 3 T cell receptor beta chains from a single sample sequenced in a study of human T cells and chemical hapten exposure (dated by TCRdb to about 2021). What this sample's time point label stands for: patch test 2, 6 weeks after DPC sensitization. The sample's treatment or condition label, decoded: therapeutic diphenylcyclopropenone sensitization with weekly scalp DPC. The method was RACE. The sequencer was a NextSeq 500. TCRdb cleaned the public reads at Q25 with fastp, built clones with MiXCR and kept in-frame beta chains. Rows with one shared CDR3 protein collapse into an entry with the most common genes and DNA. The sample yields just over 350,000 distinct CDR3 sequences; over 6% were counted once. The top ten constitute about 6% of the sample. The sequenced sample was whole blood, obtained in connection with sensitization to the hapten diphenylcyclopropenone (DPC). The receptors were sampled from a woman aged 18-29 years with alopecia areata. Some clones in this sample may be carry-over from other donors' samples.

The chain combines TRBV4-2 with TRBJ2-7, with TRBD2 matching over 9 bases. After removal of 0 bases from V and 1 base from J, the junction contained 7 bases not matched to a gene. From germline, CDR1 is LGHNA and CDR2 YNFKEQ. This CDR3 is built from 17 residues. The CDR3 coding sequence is TGTGCCAGCAGCCAAGATCTCCGAGCGGGGGGTTCCTACGAGCAGTACTTC. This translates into CASSQDLRAGGSYEQYF.

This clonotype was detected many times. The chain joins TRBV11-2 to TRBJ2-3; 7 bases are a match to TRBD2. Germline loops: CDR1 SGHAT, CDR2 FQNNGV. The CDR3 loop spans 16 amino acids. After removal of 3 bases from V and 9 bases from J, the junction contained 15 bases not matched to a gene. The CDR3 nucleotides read TGTGCCAGCAGCTTTTTAGAGCGGGGTTTTGCGGGCACGCAGTATTTT. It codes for CASSFLERGFAGTQYF.

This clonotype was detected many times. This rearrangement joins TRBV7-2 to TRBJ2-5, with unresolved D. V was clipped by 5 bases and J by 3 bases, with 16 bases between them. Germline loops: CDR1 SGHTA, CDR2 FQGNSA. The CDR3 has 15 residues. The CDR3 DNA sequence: TGTGCCAGCAGCCGCTGGTTCGCTACCGAAGAGACCCAGTACTTC. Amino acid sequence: CASSRWFATEETQYF.